This paragraph covers one T cell receptor (beta chain) sequence. This entry comes from a study of blood T cell repertoires in COVID-19. From germline, CDR1 is KGHSH and CDR2 LQKENI. The ends were cut back, 3 bases at V and 0 bases at J, with 9 bases in the middle. This CDR3 is 15 amino acids long. Original processing methods: Nucleated cell counts were estimated from reference gene primer amplification. Repertoires were generated with immunoSEQ multiplex PCR, while TCRdb's copy carries only in-frame clones and drops some. The DNA was the basis for D and trimming; V, J and clone size are from that table. Of roughly 200,000 clones listed, roughly nine tenths are singletons.

V gene TRBV18 combines with J gene TRBJ1-5; D is perhaps TRBD1 (5 bases). The source is a woman between 25 and 40 years old with active or convalescent COVID-19. The specimen sequenced was peripheral blood. The CDR3: CASSPQGGSNQPQHF. CDR3 DNA: TGTGCCAGCTCACCCCAGGGTGGTAGCAATCAGCCCCAGCATTTT.